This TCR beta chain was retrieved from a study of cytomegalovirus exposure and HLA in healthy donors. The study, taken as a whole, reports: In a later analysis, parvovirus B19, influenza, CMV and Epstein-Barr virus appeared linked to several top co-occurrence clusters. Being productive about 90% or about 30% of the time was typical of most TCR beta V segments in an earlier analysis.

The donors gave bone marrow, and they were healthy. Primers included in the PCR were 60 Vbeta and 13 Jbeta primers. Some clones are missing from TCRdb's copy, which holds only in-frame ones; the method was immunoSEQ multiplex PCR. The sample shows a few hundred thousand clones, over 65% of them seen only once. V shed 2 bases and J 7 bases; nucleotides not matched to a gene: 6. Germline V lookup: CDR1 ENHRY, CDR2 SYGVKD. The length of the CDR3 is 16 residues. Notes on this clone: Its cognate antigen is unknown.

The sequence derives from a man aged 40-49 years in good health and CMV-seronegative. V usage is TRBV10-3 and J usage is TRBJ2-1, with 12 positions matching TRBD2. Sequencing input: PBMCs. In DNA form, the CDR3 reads TGTGCCATCAGTGAGACAGGACTAGCGGGGCCAAATGAGCAGTTCTTC. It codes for CAISETGLAGPNEQFF.